This T cell receptor (beta chain) was retrieved from a study of T cells after yellow fever vaccination. Trimming removed 3 bases at V and 4 bases at J, with 8 bases between. The CDR3 contains 14 residues. Germline V CDR1 and CDR2: SGHNT, YYREEE (reference sequence). On this clonotype: Its matching antigen is unknown.

By 5'RACE template switching, TCR cDNA was produced, with a universal primer site and UMIs added in the process. A single record per CDR3 protein comes from TCRdb applying MiXCR to the 5' RACE reads. Among approximately 260,000 distinct CDR3 sequences, roughly 5% were seen once, and the ten largest hold about 3.5%. Findings and limits, study-wide: The study re-detected most primary-vaccination clones after the booster (about 95% CD4, 85% to 90% CD8).

This chain links TRBV5-4 with TRBJ2-6; D uncertain. This clonotype originated in a man aged 18 to 29 who received the YFV17D yellow fever vaccine. This specimen consisted of CD4+ T cells sorted from PBMCs, obtained on the day of the yellow fever booster vaccination. DNA of the CDR3: TGTGCCAGCAGCTCCAATCGAGGGGCCAACGTCCTGACTTTC. Its protein is CASSSNRGANVLTF.